This is a list of T cell receptor beta chains from one sample in a study of T cell changes during pregnancy in multiple sclerosis. The data were produced by immunoSEQ multiplex PCR, yet TCRdb's version contains in-frame clones alone and is incomplete. Of under 50,000 clones in the sample, roughly 87% were seen once. The material was CD4+ T cells from peripheral blood mononuclear cells, obtained after pregnancy. These receptors came from a female donor with multiple sclerosis, enrolled in a pregnancy study. Each CDR3 is given with its conserved first and last residue. The D gene is left open where the match is weak.

J gene	D gene	V gene	CDR3 length	CDR3 DNA	CDR3 protein
TRBJ1-4	NA	TRBV7-2	15	TGTGCCAGCAGCTTAGCGCAGAACATCCGCGGAAAACTGTTTTTT	CASSLAQNIRGKLFF
TRBJ2-3	TRBD2	TRBV5-6	15	TGTGCCAGCAGCTTGGAGGGAGGGCTCCTCGATACGCAGTATTTT	CASSLEGGLLDTQYF
TRBJ2-7	NA	TRBV19	15	TGTGCCAGTAGTTCAGGGGCGGAGGCCTCCTACGAGCAGTACTTC	CASSSGAEASYEQYF
TRBJ2-6	NA	TRBV28	13	TGTGCCAGCAAAAAATGGGACTTCCTAGTCCTGACTTTC	CASKKWDFLVLTF
TRBJ2-3	TRBD1	TRBV28	15	TGTGCCAGCAGTTTGAGACAGGGCGGCACAGATACGCAGTATTTT	CASSLRQGGTDTQYF
TRBJ2-1	TRBD1	TRBV7-2	14	TGTGCCAGCAGTTCCAACAGGGGTCAGGGTGAGCAGTTCTTC	CASSSNRGQGEQFF
TRBJ2-2	NA	TRBV10-1	15	TGCGCCAGCAGTGCGGCAGGCCCCGGCACCGGGGAGCTGTTTTTT	CASSAAGPGTGELFF
TRBJ2-1	TRBD2	TRBV5-6	15	TGTGCCAGCAGCTTGGACCTAGCGGGAGTAAATGAGCAGTTCTTC	CASSLDLAGVNEQFF
TRBJ2-7	NA	TRBV9	15	TGTGCCAGCAGCGTAGGAGTGGACTCAGCCTACGAGCAGTACTTC	CASSVGVDSAYEQYF
TRBJ2-2	NA	TRBV14	16	TGTGCCAGCAGCCGAAGAACCAGTACCTACACCGGGGAGCTGTTTTTT	CASSRRTSTYTGELFF
TRBJ2-2	NA	TRBV18	14	TGTGCCAGCCAGCCCGGGACTGTTACCGGGGAGCTGTTTTTT	CASQPGTVTGELFF
TRBJ1-5	NA	TRBV4-1	14	TGCGCCAGCAGCCAAGTTAGTAGCAATCAGCCCCAGCATTTT	CASSQVSSNQPQHF
TRBJ1-5	TRBD1	TRBV6-4	15	TGTGCCACCACGACAGGGGGCAGTGGCAATCAGCCCCAGCATTTT	CATTTGGSGNQPQHF
TRBJ2-6	TRBD2	TRBV29-1	17	TGCAGCGTTGAAGAGGTAGCGGGGGTCTCTGGGGCCAACGTCCTGACTTTC	CSVEEVAGVSGANVLTF
TRBJ2-1	TRBD2	TRBV11-2	16	TGTGCCAGCAGCTTAGATCTCGGCGGGGGCTACAATGAGCAGTTCTTC	CASSLDLGGGYNEQFF
TRBJ2-3	TRBD2	TRBV7-2	15	TGTGCCAGCAGCGCCCGACTAGCTGTCACAGATACGCAGTATTTT	CASSARLAVTDTQYF
TRBJ2-7	NA	TRBV27	15	TGTGCCAGCAGTTTATGGGCAGGGAAAACCCACGAGCAGTACTTC	CASSLWAGKTHEQYF
TRBJ2-1	NA	TRBV6-1	14	TGTGCCAGCACGGCGGCAAGCTCCTACAATGAGCAGTTCTTC	CASTAASSYNEQFF